One T cell receptor beta chain is described in this entry. The entry originates in a study of neoadjuvant anti-PD-1 for oral cavity cancer. Study at large: Most patients had three to four biweekly doses of 3 mg/kg nivolumab before resection. Around day 43, patients without progression received a fourth nivolumab dose before surgery.

The CDR3 is 14 residues long. Germline CDR1 MNHNS, CDR2 SASEGT. The germline V and J ends were trimmed by 7 bases and 7 bases, with 19 bases remaining between them. Time point defined: after neoadjuvant nivolumab, at surgical resection. These oral cavity squamous cell carcinomas were HPV-negative and locally advanced. Blood cells were analyzed directly, without culture or expansion. Sequencing used immunoSEQ multiplex PCR; TCRdb keeps in-frame clones, though not all of them. This sample has some 9,500 clones; 65% to 70% occur once, and the top ten carry around 4%. The TCR originated in a person aged 35-79 years with oral cavity squamous cell carcinoma. V usage is TRBV6-1 and J usage is TRBJ1-2; D gene ambiguous. Material: PBMCs, obtained after nivolumab (anti-PD-1) treatment. CDR3 region: CASIARASTGGYTF. Written as DNA, the CDR3 is TGTGCCAGCATAGCGAGGGCTAGTACCGGTGGCTACACCTTC.